One and the same sample provided the 12 T cell receptor beta chains below, sequenced in a study of response to subunit inactivated influenza vaccine. Via MiXCR, TCRdb re-called the RT-PCR reads, giving one row per CDR3 protein. The sample yields about 650,000 distinct CDR3 sequences, 13% to 15% seen once. Source: PBMCs from blood, taken roughly 15 days before vaccination. These receptors all stem from a man in his fifties or sixties who received an inactivated influenza vaccine.

This clonotype came up a few times. The V call is TRBV10-3, the J call TRBJ2-1, with unresolved D. V was cut by 4 bases and J by 7 bases, with 8 bases left in between. CDR1 and CDR2 (germline): ENHRY, SYGVKD. The CDR3 runs 12 residues. The CDR3 loop is CAISVSVNEQFF. CDR3 in DNA: TGTGCCATCAGTGTTTCAGTGAATGAGCAGTTCTTC.

Ten or more counts support this clonotype. The V call is TRBV29-1, the J call TRBJ2-7, with D perhaps TRBD1 (5 bases). V was trimmed by 6 bases and J by 4 bases, leaving 10 bases between them. Germline V gives CDR1 SQVTM, CDR2 ANQGSEA. There are 11 residues in the CDR3. The CDR3: CSVATAYEQYF. The DNA of the CDR3 is TGCAGCGTAGCGACAGCATACGAGCAGTACTTC.

This clonotype was found a few times. The V call is TRBV7-9, the J call TRBJ1-1, with D unresolved. Looked up from germline, CDR1 is SEHNR and CDR2 is FQNEAQ (reference sequence). The V end lost 0 bases, the J end lost 0 bases, and 11 bases lay between the germline ends. The CDR3 covers 16 residues. CDR3 sequence: CASSLAPSEMNTEAFF. The DNA for the CDR3 is TGTGCCAGCAGCTTAGCGCCGAGCGAAATGAACACTGAAGCTTTCTTT.

This clonotype was seen repeatedly, ten times or more. One end of the junction varies from germline; a read error may be responsible. This sequence joins TRBV5-1 and TRBJ2-1; 8 nucleotides line up with TRBD2. Germline CDR1 SGHRS, CDR2 YFSETQ. This CDR3 is built from 15 residues. CDR3 nucleotide sequence: TGTGCCAGCAGCTTGAGCGGGAGCTCCTACAATGAGCAGTTCTTC. Its translation: CASSLSGSSYNEQFF.

This clonotype came up a few times. The V call is TRBV14, the J call TRBJ2-1; D is unclear. Trimming stripped 3 bases from V and 9 bases from J, with 6 bases between. The CDR3 is made up of 11 amino acids. Germline V gives CDR1 SGHDN, CDR2 FVKESK. The CDR3 nucleotides are TGTGCCAGCAGCCAGTGGGGTGAGCAGTTCTTC. It yields the protein CASSQWGEQFF.

This clonotype has a count of ten or more. This rearrangement joins TRBV4-3 to TRBJ2-5; 11 nucleotides agree with TRBD2. CDR1 and CDR2 (germline): LGHNA, YSLEER. V shed 0 bases, J shed 4 bases, and the junction held 4 bases outside the gene matches. This CDR3 is 16 amino acids long. For the CDR3, the DNA is TGCGCCAGCAGCCAAGATCGACTAGCGGGAAGAGAGACCCAGTACTTC. Protein product: CASSQDRLAGRETQYF.

The rearrangement joins TRBV6-5 to TRBJ2-1, with D perhaps TRBD1 (6 bases). The CDR3 is 14 amino acids. V lost 2 bases to trimming and J lost 9 bases, with 14 bases between them. The V gene's germline CDR1 is MNHEY and CDR2 SVGAGI. Here the CDR3 DNA reads TGTGCCAGCAGTTACATACAGGGTGGGGCTGAGCAGTTCTTC. Its translation is CASSYIQGGAEQFF.

This clonotype was seen ten or more times. J is TRBJ1-2 and V is TRBV28; D remains ambiguous. Germline V CDR1 and CDR2: MDHEN, SYDVKM. This CDR3 is built from 11 residues. V was trimmed by 6 bases and J by 1 base, leaving 3 bases between them. The CDR3 loop reads CASRINYGYTF. The CDR3 DNA reads as TGTGCCAGCAGGATTAACTATGGCTACACCTTC.

This clonotype was detected only a few times. The chain has TRBV25-1 and TRBJ2-7; 9 bases align to TRBD1. Trimming took 5 bases from V and 0 from J; bases not matched to a gene: 5. The CDR3 has 15 amino acids. The germline V gene has CDR1 MGHDK and CDR2 SYGVNS. This chain's CDR3 is CASSNRGLSSYEQYF. The CDR3 DNA reads TGTGCCAGCAGTAACAGGGGGCTCAGCTCCTACGAGCAGTACTTC.

A few counts support this clonotype. The chain has TRBV7-9 and TRBJ2-1, with 13 bases that match TRBD2. The CDR3 runs to 14 residues. CDR1 SEHNR and CDR2 FQNEAQ come from the germline V gene (reference sequence). J was trimmed by 7 bases and V by 5 bases; bases with no gene match: 2. The CDR3 DNA is TGTGCCAGCAGCCGGACTAGCGGGAGTAATGAGCAGTTCTTC. This codes for CASSRTSGSNEQFF.

The chain is built from TRBV5-4 and TRBJ1-1; unclear D gene. Germline V gives CDR1 SGHNT, CDR2 YYREEE (reference sequence). The CDR3 runs 12 residues. V was pared by 5 bases and J by 3 bases, with 8 bases between. The CDR3 DNA reads as TGTGCCAGCAGGGATGAGGACACTGAAGCTTTCTTT. Encoded protein: CASRDEDTEAFF.

This chain connects TRBV15 to TRBJ2-2, with D uncertain. Between the trimmed V and J ends, which lost 0 bases and 3 bases, there was a span of 11 bases. Looked up from germline, CDR1 is LNHNV and CDR2 is YYDKDF (reference sequence). This CDR3 has 16 residues. The CDR3 sequence is CATSRDRADYTGELFF. The CDR3 DNA sequence: TGTGCCACCAGCAGAGATCGGGCCGATTACACCGGGGAGCTGTTTTTT.